Presented here are 16 T cell receptor beta chains from one specimen sequenced in a study of cytomegalovirus exposure and HLA in healthy donors. In the PCR, 60 Vbeta and 13 Jbeta primers were used. Here immunoSEQ multiplex PCR was the method, and the copy in TCRdb shows in-frame clones only, minus some. The sample has about 190,000 clones, approximately 88% seen once. Sequenced input: PBMCs. These receptors all stem from a woman aged 45-65 years in good health and CMV-seropositive.

The J gene is TRBJ1-6, the V gene TRBV7-9, with TRBD1 identical over 7 bases. The CDR3 contains 17 residues. Losses at the gene ends were 4 bases for V and 7 bases for J; bases not matched to a gene: 13. CDR1 SEHNR and CDR2 FQNEAQ come from the germline V gene (reference sequence). CDR3 amino acids: CASSSSTTGVGNSPLHF. The CDR3 DNA is TGTGCCAGCAGCTCCTCAACAACAGGGGTTGGAAATTCACCCCTCCACTTT.

This chain joins TRBV6-6 and TRBJ1-4, with 8 bases fitting TRBD1. CDR3 size: 12 residues. The germline V gene encodes CDR1 MNHNY and CDR2 SVGAGI (reference sequence). The ends lost 10 bases at V and 8 bases at J; junction bases unmatched: 6. The CDR3 bases are TGTGCCACCCTGACAGGGGAAGAAAAACTGTTTTTT. It translates to CATLTGEEKLFF.

In this sample, this clone turned up a few times. V is TRBV6-1 and J is TRBJ1-2; TRBD1 matches 8 bases. With V trimmed by 10 bases and J by 7 bases, 8 bases remained unmatched. Germline assignment: CDR1 MNHNS and CDR2 SASEGT. The CDR3 length is 12 residues. CDR3 residues: CATRPGQGGYTF. CDR3 DNA: TGTGCCACTAGACCCGGACAGGGTGGCTACACCTTC.

The J gene is TRBJ1-6, the V gene TRBV5-1, with no clear D. The germline V gene encodes CDR1 SGHRS and CDR2 YFSETQ. V was pared by 3 bases and J by 9 bases, with 22 bases between. This CDR3 contains 17 residues. In nucleotides, the CDR3 is TGCGCCAGCAGCTCCTCCGCGAGAGAGACCCTAGCTTCACCCCTCCACTTT. Protein sequence: CASSSSARETLASPLHF.

The chain couples TRBV19 to TRBJ2-5, with 9 bases lining up with TRBD1. This CDR3 region has 15 residues. V shed 1 base and J 2 bases; nucleotides not matched to a gene: 2. Germline CDR1 and CDR2: LNHDA and SQIVND (reference sequence). CDR3 DNA: TGTGCCAGTAGTATAGCCGGGACAGGGCAAGAGACCCAGTACTTC. This translates into CASSIAGTGQETQYF.

The chain links TRBV6-6 to TRBJ1-2; 8 nucleotides agree with TRBD1. This CDR3 is built from 15 residues. Germline CDR1 reads MNHNY; CDR2 reads SVGAGI (reference sequence). With V trimmed by 8 bases and J by 3 bases, 11 bases remained unmatched. DNA of the CDR3: TGTGCCAGCCCGATGGGGCAGGGGGCTCACTATGGCTACACCTTC. Encoded protein: CASPMGQGAHYGYTF.

For the CDR3, the DNA is TGTGCCAGCAGTGGTCAGATAGGCGGCTACGAGCAGTACTTC. Amino acids: CASSGQIGGYEQYF. J is TRBJ2-7 and V is TRBV6-6; D gene uncertain. CDR1 and CDR2 (germline): MNHNY, SVGAGI (reference sequence). Deletions cut 5 bases from V and 3 bases from J, with 14 bases between. There are 14 residues in the CDR3.

The CDR3 DNA sequence: TGCGCCAGCAGCCCGGAGCGCTATGGCTACACCTTC. Its translation: CASSPERYGYTF. The chain carries TRBV5-1 and TRBJ1-2; D is ambiguous. This CDR3 spans 12 amino acids. V was cut by 4 bases and J by 4 bases, with 8 bases left in between. CDR1 and CDR2 (germline): SGHRS, YFSETQ.

The V and J genes are TRBV19 and TRBJ2-1; TRBD2 matches 9 bases. The CDR3 consists of 16 residues. The J segment lost 6 bases and the V segment lost 0 bases, leaving 6 bases of the junction unmatched. The V gene's germline CDR1 is LNHDA and CDR2 SQIVND (reference sequence). The CDR3 sequence is CASSIDSGGGFNEQFF. CDR3 bases: TGTGCCAGTAGTATAGATAGCGGGGGAGGGTTCAATGAGCAGTTCTTC.

In its sample, this clone was seen once. The chain couples TRBV5-6 to TRBJ2-7; 9 bases map to TRBD1. J was trimmed by 4 bases and V by 3 bases; bases with no gene match: 8. The germline CDR1 and CDR2 sequences are SGHDT and YYEEEE. This CDR3 is built from 15 residues. CDR3 in amino acids: CASSYRDRALYEQYF. The DNA for the CDR3 is TGTGCCAGCAGCTACCGGGACAGGGCACTTTACGAGCAGTACTTC.

This chain links TRBV7-8 with TRBJ2-3, with 12 bases lining up with TRBD2. V lost 5 bases to trimming and J lost 5 bases; unmatched junction nucleotides: 14. Germline CDR1 reads SGHVS; CDR2 reads FQNEAQ. This CDR3 comprises 18 residues. The CDR3 DNA reads TGTGCCAGCAGCACCATGACACTAGCGGGGGGCCGGGTAGATACGCAGTATTTT. As protein: CASSTMTLAGGRVDTQYF.

The chain uses TRBV18 and TRBJ2-2; D is possibly TRBD2 (5 bases). Germline values: CDR1 KGHSH, CDR2 LQKENI. The length of the CDR3 is 14 residues. Trimming took off 6 bases at V and 6 bases at J, with 14 bases between the two ends. The CDR3 here is CASSLSGFAGELFF. CDR3 coding DNA: TGTGCCAGCTCGTTATCGGGGTTCGCCGGGGAGCTGTTTTTT. Supplemented by reference TRBV18 and TRBJ2-2, the full variable domain reads NAGVMQNPRHLVRRRGQEARLRCSPMKGHSHVYWYRQLPEEGLKFMVYLQKENIIDESGMPKERFSAEFPKEGPSILRIQQVVRGDSAAYFCASSLSGFAGELFFGEGSRLTVL.

The rearrangement joins TRBV18 to TRBJ1-5; weak D call: TRBD1 (6 bases). Germline V gene sequence: CDR1 KGHSH, CDR2 LQKENI. Trimming removed 3 bases at V and 1 base at J, with 10 bases between. The CDR3 loop spans 15 amino acids. CDR3 in DNA: TGTGCCAGCTCACCGAGAGGACAGAGCAATCAGCCCCAGCATTTT. Amino acid sequence: CASSPRGQSNQPQHF. Using reference TRBV18 and TRBJ1-5 for the parts outside the CDR3, the full variable domain is NAGVMQNPRHLVRRRGQEARLRCSPMKGHSHVYWYRQLPEEGLKFMVYLQKENIIDESGMPKERFSAEFPKEGPSILRIQQVVRGDSAAYFCASSPRGQSNQPQHFGDGTRLSIL.

This clone has only one observation. The V call is TRBV11-2, the J call TRBJ2-5, with 11 bases aligning to TRBD2. The trim removed 5 bases at V and 2 bases at J, leaving 4 bases unmatched. The CDR3 runs to 15 residues. Germline V CDR1 and CDR2: SGHAT, FQNNGV. CDR3 sequence reads: CASSARLAGQETQYF. DNA of the CDR3: TGTGCCAGCAGCGCCAGACTAGCGGGGCAAGAGACCCAGTACTTC.

V and J are TRBV28 and TRBJ2-7; D ambiguous. This CDR3 is built from 12 residues. Germline V lookup: CDR1 MDHEN, CDR2 SYDVKM. Trimming shortened V by 1 base and J by 6 bases, and 7 bases separated the two germline ends. The CDR3 region is CASSLLASEQYF. The CDR3 DNA follows: TGTGCCAGCAGTTTATTGGCCTCCGAGCAGTACTTC.

The J gene is TRBJ2-7, the V gene TRBV30; unclear D gene. This CDR3 contains 13 residues. The germline CDR1 and CDR2 sequences are GTSNPN and SVGIG (reference sequence). Trimming took off 4 bases at V and 3 bases at J, with 13 bases between the two ends. CDR3 nucleotides: TGTGCCTGGACGGTCGGCGGAAACTACGAGCAGTACTTC. Residues: CAWTVGGNYEQYF.